Each of the 13 T cell receptor beta chains below was sequenced from the same sample in a study of cytomegalovirus exposure and HLA in healthy donors. With 60 Vbeta and 13 Jbeta primers, the PCR was carried out. TCRdb's table, derived via immunoSEQ multiplex PCR, lists solely in-frame clones and lacks some. The table has more than 95,000 clones, around three quarters seen once; the top ten hold over 5.5%. The sequenced material came from PBMCs. These receptors all stem from a woman in her forties in good health and CMV-seronegative.

CDR3 loop: CASSLGTSGRINEQYF. DNA of the CDR3: TGCGCCAGCAGCTTGGGGACTAGCGGGAGAATCAACGAGCAGTACTTC. This chain links TRBV5-1 with TRBJ2-7; 13 nucleotides agree with TRBD2. CDR1 and CDR2 from the germline V gene are SGHRS and YFSETQ. V gave up 0 bases and J gave up 5 bases; unmatched junction bases: 5. The CDR3 contains 16 residues.

CDR3 residues: CASSPPGVSDTQYF. CDR3 sequence (DNA): TGTGCCAGCTCACCCCCGGGGGTGTCAGATACGCAGTATTTT. The chain combines TRBV18 with TRBJ2-3, with D possibly TRBD2 on 6 matching bases. The CDR3 has 14 residues. Trimming left V 3 bases short and J 4 bases short, with 11 bases between. The germline gives CDR1 KGHSH, CDR2 LQKENI.

The chain links TRBV19 to TRBJ1-4; possible D gene TRBD1, 6 bases. Trimming removed 4 bases from V and 3 bases from J, with 18 bases in between. This CDR3 region has 17 residues. CDR1 is LNHDA, CDR2 SQIVND, per germline (reference sequence). CDR3 loop: CASSRIRGGGANEKLFF. CDR3 coding DNA: TGTGCCAGTAGTAGGATCCGGGGAGGGGGAGCTAATGAAAAACTGTTTTTT.

In this sample, this clone turned up once. The chain uses TRBV29-1 and TRBJ2-7; 7 positions agree with TRBD1. Germline V gene sequence: CDR1 SQVTM, CDR2 ANQGSEA. V dropped 6 bases and J dropped 7; count of bases not matched to a gene: 15. This CDR3 is built from 14 residues. CDR3 nucleotide sequence: TGCAGCGTCCGGGGACAGCAACCGATGGGGGAGCAGTACTTC. Translated, it gives CSVRGQQPMGEQYF.

The CDR3 is CASSLASGSWYEQYF. CDR3 DNA sequence: TGTGCCAGCAGTTTGGCTAGCGGGAGTTGGTACGAGCAGTACTTC. The chain employs TRBV28 and TRBJ2-7, with 10 bases fitting TRBD2. Trimming removed 3 bases from V and 4 bases from J; junction bases left unmatched: 6. Germline CDR1 is MDHEN and CDR2 is SYDVKM. This CDR3 is built from 15 residues.

This clone has a handful of counts. Written as DNA, the CDR3 is TGTGCCAGCAGCCCGCTAGCGGAAGAGACCCAGTACTTC. As protein: CASSPLAEETQYF. The chain combines TRBV7-3 with TRBJ2-5; the match to TRBD2 covers 7 bases. This CDR3 has 13 residues. The V segment lost 5 bases and the J segment 3 bases; nucleotides outside the gene matches: 3. In germline, CDR1 is SGHTA, CDR2 FQGTGA.

This clone has just a few counts. The gene calls are TRBV30 and TRBJ2-2; 10 bases map to TRBD2. CDR3 length equals 16 residues. The germline CDR1 and CDR2 sequences are GTSNPN and SVGIG (reference sequence). Trimming cost V 1 base and J 6 bases; bases outside gene matches: 8. The CDR3 loop is CAWSGVAGGGSGELFF. The CDR3 nucleotides read TGTGCCTGGAGTGGAGTAGCGGGAGGAGGCTCCGGGGAGCTGTTTTTT.

The chain carries TRBV19 and TRBJ1-6; TRBD1 aligns across 10 bases. The J segment lost 10 bases and the V segment lost 5 bases, leaving 11 bases of the junction unmatched. Per the germline V gene, CDR1 is LNHDA and CDR2 is SQIVND (reference sequence). This CDR3 spans 16 amino acids. DNA of the CDR3: TGTGCCAGTAGTTCCTCTGCGGGACAGGGGCGCTCACCCCTCCACTTT. It specifies CASSSSAGQGRSPLHF.

This chain's CDR3 is CASSNIGGGNTIYF. CDR3 bases: TGTGCCAGCAGCAACATAGGGGGCGGAAACACCATATATTTT. The genes are TRBV7-8 and TRBJ1-3; TRBD1 matches 7 bases. Per the germline V gene, CDR1 is SGHVS and CDR2 is FQNEAQ. Unmatched junction bases numbered 5, after V lost 5 bases and J lost 4 bases. The CDR3 is 14 residues long.

V gene TRBV7-3 combines with J gene TRBJ1-1; D might be TRBD1 (5 bases). Germline V gene lookup returns CDR1 SGHTA and CDR2 FQGTGA. Trimming cost V 5 bases and J 3 bases, with 10 bases left between them. The CDR3 totals 13 residues. The CDR3 here is CASSAIGDTEAFF. In nucleotides, the CDR3 is TGTGCCAGCAGCGCGATAGGGGACACTGAAGCTTTCTTT.

As to this clone: A read error may produce the germline difference seen at one junction end. The V call is TRBV11-2, the J call TRBJ1-3, with D maybe TRBD1 (6 bases). The CDR3 runs to 15 residues. Germline CDR1 and CDR2: SGHAT and FQNNGV. Written as DNA, the CDR3 is TGTGCCAGCATCAAAAGCCAGGGGCCACGAAATACCATATATTTT. It translates to CASIKSQGPRNTIYF. The full variable domain, rest sourced from reference TRBV11-2 and TRBJ1-3, is EAGVAQSPRYKIIEKRQSVAFWCNPISGHATLYWYQQILGQGPKLLIQFQNNGVVDDSQLPKDRFSAERLKGVDSTLKIQPAKLEDSAVYLCASIKSQGPRNTIYFGEGSWLTVV.

This clone showed up just a few times. The chain joins TRBV5-1 to TRBJ1-3; TRBD1 aligns across 7 bases. This CDR3 has 15 residues. Germline values: CDR1 SGHRS, CDR2 YFSETQ. V was pared by 4 bases and J by 4 bases, with 8 bases of the junction left unmatched. CDR3 sequence: CASSVQGGTGNTIYF. For the CDR3, the DNA is TGCGCCAGCAGCGTGCAGGGGGGTACAGGAAACACCATATATTTT.

The chain recombines TRBV7-2 with TRBJ2-7, with D possibly TRBD1 on 5 matching bases. The length of the CDR3 is 14 residues. Germline CDR1 is SGHTA and CDR2 is FQGNSA. V was shortened by 6 bases and J by 0 bases, with 12 bases between the two germline ends. CDR3 sequence reads: CASRLDIVSYEQYF. CDR3 bases: TGTGCCAGCAGATTGGACATTGTCTCCTACGAGCAGTACTTC.